This entry lists 21 T cell receptor beta chains sequenced from one sample in a study of cytomegalovirus exposure and HLA in healthy donors (dated by TCRdb to between 2016 and 2019). The receptor library was made with the immunoSEQ multiplex PCR assay. The table was pulled from immuneACCESS by TCRdb, which kept in-frame rearrangements only. Such tables lose some clones; where checked, under half of the loss comes from unresolved V genes, and the rest has no known cause. The sample has about 360,000 clones on record, roughly 85% of them singletons. Jointly, the top ten make up 0.83% of the sample. Sequencing used PBMCs. Source of these receptors: a woman aged 18-35 years in good health and CMV-seronegative.

CDR3 DNA sequence: TGTGCCAGCAGCCCCGGACAGGGGGGGACCTACGAGCAGTACTTC. It specifies CASSPGQGGTYEQYF. The chain is built from TRBV7-7 and TRBJ2-7, with 10 positions matching TRBD1. This CDR3 comprises 15 residues. The germline V gene encodes CDR1 SSHAT and CDR2 FNYEAQ (reference sequence). V lost 5 bases to trimming and J lost 2 bases; unmatched junction nucleotides: 6.

The chain carries TRBV30 and TRBJ2-1, with 9 nucleotides matching TRBD1. J gave up 8 bases and V 7 bases, and 9 bases lay outside the gene matches. Germline V gene data show CDR1 as GTSNPN and CDR2 as SVGIG (reference sequence). The CDR3 spans 13 residues. CDR3 residues: CALRTGDSYEQFF. The CDR3 DNA follows: TGTGCCTTGCGGACAGGGGACAGCTATGAGCAGTTCTTC.

The chain joins TRBV5-8 to TRBJ2-3; 15 bases fit TRBD2. With V trimmed by 4 bases and J by 4 bases, 7 bases remained unmatched. Germline V lookup: CDR1 SGHTS, CDR2 YDEGEE. This CDR3 region has 17 residues. This CDR3 is CASSQGLAGGRADTQYF. CDR3 bases: TGTGCCAGCAGCCAGGGACTAGCGGGAGGAAGGGCAGATACGCAGTATTTT.

For the CDR3, the DNA is TGTGCCAGCAGAAACCCGAGCGGGAGGACCTACAATGAGCAGTTCTTC. Its protein is CASRNPSGRTYNEQFF. This rearrangement joins TRBV27 to TRBJ2-1; 9 nucleotides align to TRBD2. V was clipped by 6 bases and J by 2 bases; unmatched bases: 8. The CDR3 sequence is 16 residues long. Germline CDR1 MNHEY, CDR2 SMNVEV (reference sequence).

This clone came up once. The gene calls are TRBV13 and TRBJ2-2; a weak D match, TRBD2 (6 bases). The V gene's germline CDR1 is PRHDT and CDR2 FYEKMQ (reference sequence). The CDR3 has 16 residues. Trimming cost V 7 bases and J 5 bases, with 20 bases left between them. CDR3 in amino acids: CASTPRERWGTGELFF. CDR3 sequence (DNA): TGTGCCAGCACCCCCCGGGAGAGGTGGGGGACCGGGGAGCTGTTTTTT.

This clone has only a few counts. This rearrangement joins TRBV5-4 to TRBJ2-7; 8 bases align to TRBD2. The CDR3 consists of 14 residues. V was clipped by 4 bases and J by 3 bases; unmatched bases: 6. CDR1 SGHNT and CDR2 YYREEE come from the germline V gene (reference sequence). The CDR3 here is CASSVGLGSYEQYF. CDR3 nucleotides: TGTGCCAGCAGCGTGGGACTAGGGAGCTACGAGCAGTACTTC.

CDR3 coding DNA: TGTGCCAGCAGCTTGATCCCAGGAGAGCAGTTCTTC. The encoded protein is CASSLIPGEQFF. The J gene is TRBJ2-1, the V gene TRBV5-5, with D unclear. With 1 base removed from V and 10 bases from J, the gap between germline ends came to 9 bases. This CDR3 spans 12 amino acids. In germline, CDR1 is SGHKS, CDR2 YYEKEE (reference sequence).

The chain links TRBV27 to TRBJ2-7; 9 positions agree with TRBD1. V trimming: 6 bases; J trimming: 1 base; junction bases outside the gene matches: 7. This CDR3 spans 15 amino acids. Germline V gives CDR1 MNHEY, CDR2 SMNVEV (reference sequence). The CDR3 protein is CASRKDRGVSYEQYF. The CDR3 nucleotides read TGTGCCAGCAGAAAGGACAGGGGTGTATCCTACGAGCAGTACTTC.

V is TRBV5-8 and J is TRBJ2-7; 7 positions match TRBD1. V lost 3 bases to trimming and J lost 3 bases; unmatched junction nucleotides: 6. The CDR3 has 14 amino acids. From germline, CDR1 is SGHTS and CDR2 YDEGEE. CDR3 sequence: CASSSSTGFYEQYF. Written as DNA, the CDR3 is TGTGCCAGCAGCTCCTCGACAGGGTTCTACGAGCAGTACTTC.

V and J are TRBV5-4 and TRBJ1-2; 9 bases agree with TRBD1. Trimming cost V 4 bases and J 8 bases; bases outside gene matches: 6. CDR1 and CDR2 (germline): SGHNT, YYREEE (reference sequence). This CDR3 contains 13 residues. The CDR3 DNA sequence: TGTGCCAGCAGCGGAGCCGGGACAGGGGGCTACACCTTC. Protein product: CASSGAGTGGYTF.

The chain has TRBV5-1 and TRBJ2-2, with a weak D call TRBD1 (6 bases). CDR3 length equals 16 residues. The V end lost 2 bases, the J end lost 7 bases, and 18 bases lay between the germline ends. Germline V lookup: CDR1 SGHRS, CDR2 YFSETQ. As DNA, the CDR3 is TGCGCCAGCAGCTTCAGGGGCCGTACGATCGACGGGGAGCTGTTTTTT. Translating it yields CASSFRGRTIDGELFF.

The chain couples TRBV6-6 to TRBJ2-7; TRBD2 matches at 10 bases. V trimming: 8 bases; J trimming: 7 bases; junction bases outside the gene matches: 2. The CDR3 covers 11 residues. Germline assignment: CDR1 MNHNY and CDR2 SVGAGI (reference sequence). CDR3 sequence: CASEAGGEQYF. CDR3 nucleotides: TGTGCCAGCGAAGCGGGAGGGGAGCAGTACTTC.

The chain links TRBV11-2 to TRBJ2-7; 10 positions match TRBD1. Germline assignment: CDR1 SGHAT and CDR2 FQNNGV. With V trimmed by 5 bases and J by 4 bases, 11 bases remained unmatched. The CDR3 loop spans 16 amino acids. This chain's CDR3 is CASSLPLGQGGYEQYF. The CDR3 DNA is TGTGCCAGCAGCCTCCCCCTAGGACAGGGGGGGTACGAGCAGTACTTC.

The CDR3, as DNA: TGTGCCAGCAGTATGGGAACAGGGGTATATGGCTACACCTTC. Its protein product is CASSMGTGVYGYTF. The genes are TRBV28 and TRBJ1-2, with 7 bases lining up with TRBD1. This CDR3 has 14 residues. CDR1 is MDHEN, CDR2 SYDVKM, per germline. Losses at the gene ends were 5 bases for V and 5 bases for J; bases not matched to a gene: 8.

This chain uses TRBV4-1 with TRBJ2-3; 13 bases fit TRBD2. Germline loops: CDR1 MGHRA, CDR2 YSYEKL. The V and J ends lost 4 bases and 2 bases, in that order; junction bases with no gene match: 3. This CDR3 is built from 16 residues. This CDR3 reads CASSRGLAGDTDTQYF. The CDR3 bases are TGCGCCAGCAGCCGCGGACTAGCGGGGGACACAGATACGCAGTATTTT.

The V and J genes are TRBV19 and TRBJ1-6; D not certain. Germline V gene data show CDR1 as LNHDA and CDR2 as SQIVND (reference sequence). Trimming removed 6 bases at V and 7 bases at J, with 16 bases between. This CDR3 is 15 amino acids long. The CDR3 is CASSPEPGKNSPLHF. CDR3 sequence (DNA): TGTGCCAGTAGCCCCGAGCCGGGGAAGAATTCACCCCTCCACTTT.

V is TRBV7-9 and J is TRBJ1-4, with 7 bases aligning to TRBD1. V lost 4 bases, J lost 5 bases, and 7 bases stayed unmatched. Germline V CDR1 and CDR2: SEHNR, FQNEAQ (reference sequence). The CDR3 consists of 15 residues. The CDR3 nucleotides read TGTGCCAGCAGCTCGTCGGGACAGCTGAATGAAAAACTGTTTTTT. It yields the protein CASSSSGQLNEKLFF.

This clone came up once. This chain links TRBV30 with TRBJ2-3; TRBD1 is a possible D gene (6 bases). V was trimmed by 3 bases and J by 0 bases, leaving 10 bases between them. Germline V gene data show CDR1 as GTSNPN and CDR2 as SVGIG (reference sequence). The length of the CDR3 is 14 residues. CDR3 in amino acids: CAWRGAESTDTQYF. CDR3 nucleotide sequence: TGTGCCTGGAGGGGGGCGGAAAGCACAGATACGCAGTATTTT.

V gene TRBV2 combines with J gene TRBJ1-5; 9 bases map to TRBD1. There are 14 residues in the CDR3. Germline assignment: CDR1 SNHLY and CDR2 FYNNEI. Trimming removed 7 bases from V and 3 bases from J; junction bases left unmatched: 4. CDR3 bases: TGTGCCAGCAAGGGACAGGGACTCAATCAGCCCCAGCATTTT. This sequence encodes CASKGQGLNQPQHF. The variable domain in full, completed from reference TRBV2 and TRBJ1-5, reads EPEVTQTPSHQVTQMGQEVILRCVPISNHLYFYWYRQILGQKVEFLVSFYNNEISEKSEIFDDQFSVERPDGSNFTLKIRSTKLEDSAMYFCASKGQGLNQPQHFGDGTRLSIL.

The rearrangement uses TRBV2 and TRBJ2-5, with 8 nucleotides matching TRBD1. Germline lookup yields CDR1 SNHLY and CDR2 FYNNEI. CDR3 length: 15 residues. Unmatched junction bases numbered 7, after V lost 6 bases and J lost 1 base. Here the CDR3 reads CASRSQGAIQETQYF. The CDR3 region has the DNA TGTGCCAGCAGGTCTCAGGGGGCAATCCAAGAGACCCAGTACTTC.

V gene TRBV29-1 combines with J gene TRBJ2-7; TRBD1 matches 11 bases. The CDR3 is made up of 14 amino acids. Germline CDR1 reads SQVTM; CDR2 reads ANQGSEA. V trimming: 4 bases; J trimming: 3 bases; junction bases outside the gene matches: 5. CDR3 residues: CSVGPGTGGYEQYF. In DNA form, the CDR3 reads TGCAGCGTTGGGCCCGGGACAGGGGGCTACGAGCAGTACTTC.